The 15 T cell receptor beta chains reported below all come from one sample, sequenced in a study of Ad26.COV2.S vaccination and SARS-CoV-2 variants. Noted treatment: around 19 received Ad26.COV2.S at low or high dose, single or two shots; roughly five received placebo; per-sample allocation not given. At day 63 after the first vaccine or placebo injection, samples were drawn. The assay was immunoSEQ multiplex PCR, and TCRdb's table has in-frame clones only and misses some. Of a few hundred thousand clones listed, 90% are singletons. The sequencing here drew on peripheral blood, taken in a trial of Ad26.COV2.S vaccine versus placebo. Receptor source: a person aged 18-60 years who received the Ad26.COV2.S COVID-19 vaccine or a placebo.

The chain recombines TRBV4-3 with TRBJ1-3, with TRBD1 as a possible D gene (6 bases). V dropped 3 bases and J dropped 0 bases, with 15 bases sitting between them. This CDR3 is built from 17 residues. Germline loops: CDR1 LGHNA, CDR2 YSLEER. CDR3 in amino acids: CASSQNSAGASGNTIYF. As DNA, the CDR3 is TGCGCCAGCAGCCAGAACAGCGCGGGGGCCTCTGGAAACACCATATATTTT.

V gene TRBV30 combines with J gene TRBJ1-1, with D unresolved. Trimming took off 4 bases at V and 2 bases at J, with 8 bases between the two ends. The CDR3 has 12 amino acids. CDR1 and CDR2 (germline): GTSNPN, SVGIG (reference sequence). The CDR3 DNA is TGTGCCTGGACGGGGTTTAACACTGAAGCTTTCTTT. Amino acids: CAWTGFNTEAFF.

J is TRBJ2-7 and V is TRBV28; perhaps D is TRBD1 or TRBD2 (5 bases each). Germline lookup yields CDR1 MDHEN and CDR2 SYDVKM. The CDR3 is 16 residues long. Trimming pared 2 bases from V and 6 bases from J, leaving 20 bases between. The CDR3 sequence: CASSLQQPGPPSEQYF. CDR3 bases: TGTGCCAGCAGTTTACAACAGCCGGGACCGCCTTCCGAGCAGTACTTC. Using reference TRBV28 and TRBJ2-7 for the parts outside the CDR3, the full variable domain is DVKVTQSSRYLVKRTGEKVFLECVQDMDHENMFWYRQDPGLGLRLIYFSYDVKMKEKGDIPEGYSVSREKKERFSLILESASTNQTSMYLCASSLQQPGPPSEQYFGPGTRLTVT.

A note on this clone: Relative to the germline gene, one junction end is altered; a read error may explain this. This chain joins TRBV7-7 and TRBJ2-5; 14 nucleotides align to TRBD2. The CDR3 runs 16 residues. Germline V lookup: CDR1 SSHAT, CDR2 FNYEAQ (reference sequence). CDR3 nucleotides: TGTGCTAGCAGCCCGACTAGCGGGAGGGCCGGGGGGACCCAGTACTTC. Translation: CASSPTSGRAGGTQYF.

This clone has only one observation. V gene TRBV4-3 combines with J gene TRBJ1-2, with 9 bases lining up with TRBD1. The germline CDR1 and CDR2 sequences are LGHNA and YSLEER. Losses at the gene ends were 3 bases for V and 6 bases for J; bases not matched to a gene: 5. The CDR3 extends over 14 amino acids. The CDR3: CASSHRDRENGYTF. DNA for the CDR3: TGCGCCAGCAGCCACCGGGACAGGGAGAATGGCTACACCTTC.

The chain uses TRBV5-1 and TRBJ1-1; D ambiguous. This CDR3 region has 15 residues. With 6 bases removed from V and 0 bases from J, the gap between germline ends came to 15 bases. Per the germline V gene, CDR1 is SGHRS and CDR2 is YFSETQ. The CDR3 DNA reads TGCGCCAGCACCCTGGTTGGCACATTGAACACTGAAGCTTTCTTT. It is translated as CASTLVGTLNTEAFF.

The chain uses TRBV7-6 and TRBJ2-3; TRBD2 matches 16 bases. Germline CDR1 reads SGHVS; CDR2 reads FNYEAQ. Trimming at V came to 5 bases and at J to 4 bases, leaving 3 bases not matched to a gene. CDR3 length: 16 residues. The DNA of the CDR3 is TGTGCCAGCAGCCCGGGACTAGCGGGAGGGCCAGATACGCAGTATTTT. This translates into CASSPGLAGGPDTQYF.

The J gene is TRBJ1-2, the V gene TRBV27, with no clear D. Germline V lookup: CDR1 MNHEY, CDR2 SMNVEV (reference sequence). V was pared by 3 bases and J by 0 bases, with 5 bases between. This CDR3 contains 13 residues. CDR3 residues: CASSFRANYGYTF. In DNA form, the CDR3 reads TGTGCCAGCAGTTTCCGAGCTAACTATGGCTACACCTTC.

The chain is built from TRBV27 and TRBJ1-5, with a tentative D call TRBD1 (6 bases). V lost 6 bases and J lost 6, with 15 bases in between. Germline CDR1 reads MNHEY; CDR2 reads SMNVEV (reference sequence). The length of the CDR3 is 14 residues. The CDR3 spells CASRISGASQPQHF. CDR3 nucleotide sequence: TGTGCCAGCAGGATCTCAGGGGCTAGTCAGCCCCAGCATTTT.

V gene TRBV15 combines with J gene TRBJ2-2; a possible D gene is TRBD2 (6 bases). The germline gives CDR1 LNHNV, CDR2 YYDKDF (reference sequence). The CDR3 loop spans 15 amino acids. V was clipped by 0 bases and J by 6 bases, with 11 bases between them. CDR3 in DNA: TGTGCCACCAGCAGAGATTTGAGGGAGGCCGGGGAGCTGTTTTTT. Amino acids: CATSRDLREAGELFF.

The CDR3, as DNA: TGTGCCAGCAGTTACGGGGGGCGTTACAACGAGCAGTACTTC. This sequence encodes CASSYGGRYNEQYF. The V gene is TRBV6-5, the J gene TRBJ2-7; D possibly uses TRBD1 or TRBD2 (6 bases each). This CDR3 region has 14 residues. In germline, CDR1 is MNHEY, CDR2 SVGAGI. V was cut by 2 bases and J by 5 bases, with 13 bases left in between.

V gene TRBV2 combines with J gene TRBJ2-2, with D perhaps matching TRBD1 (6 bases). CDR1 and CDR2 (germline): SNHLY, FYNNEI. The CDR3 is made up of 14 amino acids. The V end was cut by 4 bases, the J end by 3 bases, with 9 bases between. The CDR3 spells CASSVTGYTGELFF. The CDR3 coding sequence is TGTGCCAGCAGTGTGACAGGCTACACCGGGGAGCTGTTTTTT. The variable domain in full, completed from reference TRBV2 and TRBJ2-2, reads EPEVTQTPSHQVTQMGQEVILRCVPISNHLYFYWYRQILGQKVEFLVSFYNNEISEKSEIFDDQFSVERPDGSNFTLKIRSTKLEDSAMYFCASSVTGYTGELFFGEGSRLTVL.

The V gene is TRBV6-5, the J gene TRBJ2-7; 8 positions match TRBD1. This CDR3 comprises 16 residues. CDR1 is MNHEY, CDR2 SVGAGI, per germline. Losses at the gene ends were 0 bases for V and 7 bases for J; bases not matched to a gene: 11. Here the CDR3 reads CASSYSYEAGGREQYF. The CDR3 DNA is TGTGCCAGCAGTTACTCCTACGAGGCAGGGGGCAGGGAGCAGTACTTC.

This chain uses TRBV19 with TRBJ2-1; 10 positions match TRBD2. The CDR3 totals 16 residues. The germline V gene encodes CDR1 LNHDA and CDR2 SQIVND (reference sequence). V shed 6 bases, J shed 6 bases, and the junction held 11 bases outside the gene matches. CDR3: CASSFTSGILSNEQFF. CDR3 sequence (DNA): TGTGCCAGTAGCTTCACTAGCGGGATTCTAAGCAATGAGCAGTTCTTC. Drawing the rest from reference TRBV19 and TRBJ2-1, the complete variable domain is DGGITQSPKYLFRKEGQNVTLSCEQNLNHDAMYWYRQDPGQGLRLIYYSQIVNDFQKGDIAEGYSVSREKKESFPLTVTSAQKNPTAFYLCASSFTSGILSNEQFFGPGTRLTVL.

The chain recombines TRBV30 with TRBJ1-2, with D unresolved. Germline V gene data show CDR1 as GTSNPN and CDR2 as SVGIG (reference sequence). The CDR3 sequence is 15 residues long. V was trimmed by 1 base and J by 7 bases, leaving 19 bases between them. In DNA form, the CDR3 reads TGTGCCTGGAGTGATCTGGAGGGTTCGTCGGTTGGCTACACCTTC. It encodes CAWSDLEGSSVGYTF.